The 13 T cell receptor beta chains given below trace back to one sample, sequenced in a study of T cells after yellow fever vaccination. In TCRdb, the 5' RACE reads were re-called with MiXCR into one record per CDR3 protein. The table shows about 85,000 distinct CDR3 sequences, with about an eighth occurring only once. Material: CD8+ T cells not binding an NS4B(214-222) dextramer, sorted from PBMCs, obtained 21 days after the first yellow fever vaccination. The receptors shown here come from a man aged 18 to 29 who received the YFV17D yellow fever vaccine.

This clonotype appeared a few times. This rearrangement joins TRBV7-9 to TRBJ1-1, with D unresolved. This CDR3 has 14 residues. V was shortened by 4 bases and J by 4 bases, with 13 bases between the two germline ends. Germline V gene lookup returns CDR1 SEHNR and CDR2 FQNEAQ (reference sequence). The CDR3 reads CASSSGPRGTEAFF. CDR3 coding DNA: TGTGCCAGCAGCTCCGGACCCCGGGGCACTGAAGCTTTCTTT.

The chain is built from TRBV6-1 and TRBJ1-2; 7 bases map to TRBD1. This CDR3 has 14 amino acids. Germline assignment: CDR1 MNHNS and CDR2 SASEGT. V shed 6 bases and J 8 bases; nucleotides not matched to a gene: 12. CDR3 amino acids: CASSPPGQTFGYTF. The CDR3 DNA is TGTGCCAGCAGCCCTCCGGGACAGACTTTCGGCTACACCTTC.

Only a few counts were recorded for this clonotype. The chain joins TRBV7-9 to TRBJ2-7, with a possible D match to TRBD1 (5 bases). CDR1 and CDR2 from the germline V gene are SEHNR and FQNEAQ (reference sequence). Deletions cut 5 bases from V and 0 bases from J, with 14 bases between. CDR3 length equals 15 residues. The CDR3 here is CASSLTEQNSYEQYV. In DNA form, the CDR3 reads TGTGCCAGCAGCCTGACAGAACAGAACTCCTACGAGCAGTACGTC.

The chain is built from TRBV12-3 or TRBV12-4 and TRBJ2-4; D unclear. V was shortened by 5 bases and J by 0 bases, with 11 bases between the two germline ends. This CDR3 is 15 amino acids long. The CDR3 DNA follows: TGTGCCAGCAGTCTATTAGGGCTAGCCAAAAACATTCAGTACTTC. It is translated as CASSLLGLAKNIQYF.

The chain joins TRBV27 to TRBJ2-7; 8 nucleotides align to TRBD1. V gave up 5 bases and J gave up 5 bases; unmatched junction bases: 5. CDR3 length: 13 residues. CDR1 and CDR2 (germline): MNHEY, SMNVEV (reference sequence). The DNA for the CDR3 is TGTGCCAGCAGTACAGACAGGGGTGACGAGCAGTACGTC. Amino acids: CASSTDRGDEQYV.

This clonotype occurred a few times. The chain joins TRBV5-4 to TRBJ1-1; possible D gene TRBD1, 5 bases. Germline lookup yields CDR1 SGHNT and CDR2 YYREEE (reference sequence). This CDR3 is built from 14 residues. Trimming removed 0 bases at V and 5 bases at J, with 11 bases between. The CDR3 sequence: CASSLVGPGTEAFF. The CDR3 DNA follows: TGTGCCAGCAGCTTGGTGGGACCGGGGACTGAAGCTTTCTTT.

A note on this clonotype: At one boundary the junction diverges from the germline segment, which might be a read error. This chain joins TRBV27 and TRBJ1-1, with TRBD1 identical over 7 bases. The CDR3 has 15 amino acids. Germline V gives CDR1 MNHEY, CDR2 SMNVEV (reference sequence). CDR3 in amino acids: CASSSPTGMNTEAFF. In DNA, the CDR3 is TGTGCCAGCAGTTCCCCGACAGGGATGAACACTGAAGCCTTCTTT.

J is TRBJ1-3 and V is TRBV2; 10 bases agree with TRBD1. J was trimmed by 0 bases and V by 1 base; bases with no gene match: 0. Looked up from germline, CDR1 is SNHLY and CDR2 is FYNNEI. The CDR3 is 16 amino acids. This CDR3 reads CASSEGTGGSGNTIYF. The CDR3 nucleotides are TGTGCCAGCAGTGAAGGGACAGGGGGCTCTGGAAACACCATATATTTT.

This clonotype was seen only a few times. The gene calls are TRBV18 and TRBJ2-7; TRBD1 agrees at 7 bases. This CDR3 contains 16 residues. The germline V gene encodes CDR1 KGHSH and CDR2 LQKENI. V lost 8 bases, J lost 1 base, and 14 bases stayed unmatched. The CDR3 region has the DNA TGTGCCAGCCCAGGACAGGATCAGGGATGGTCCTACGAGCAGTACTTC. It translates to CASPGQDQGWSYEQYF. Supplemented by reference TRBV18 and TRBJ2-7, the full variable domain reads NAGVMQNPRHLVRRRGQEARLRCSPMKGHSHVYWYRQLPEEGLKFMVYLQKENIIDESGMPKERFSAEFPKEGPSILRIQQVVRGDSAAYFCASPGQDQGWSYEQYFGPGTRLTVT.

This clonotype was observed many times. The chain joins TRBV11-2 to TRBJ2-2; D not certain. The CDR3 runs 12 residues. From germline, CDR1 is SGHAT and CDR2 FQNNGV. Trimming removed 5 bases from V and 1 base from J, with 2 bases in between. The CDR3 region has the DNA TGTGCCAGCAGCCGGAACACCGGGGAGCTGTTTTTT. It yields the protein CASSRNTGELFF.

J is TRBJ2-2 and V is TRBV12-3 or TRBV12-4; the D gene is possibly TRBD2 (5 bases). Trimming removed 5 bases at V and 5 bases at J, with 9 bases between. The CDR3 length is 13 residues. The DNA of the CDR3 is TGTGCCAGCAGTCCTCGGAGGACCGGGGAGCTGTTTTTT. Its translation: CASSPRRTGELFF.

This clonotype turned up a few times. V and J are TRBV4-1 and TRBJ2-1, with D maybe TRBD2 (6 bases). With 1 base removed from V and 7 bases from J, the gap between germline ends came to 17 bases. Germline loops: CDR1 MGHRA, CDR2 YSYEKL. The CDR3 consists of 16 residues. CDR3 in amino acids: CASSQGGGAVKNEQFF. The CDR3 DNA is TGCGCCAGCAGCCAAGGCGGCGGGGCAGTGAAAAATGAGCAGTTCTTC.

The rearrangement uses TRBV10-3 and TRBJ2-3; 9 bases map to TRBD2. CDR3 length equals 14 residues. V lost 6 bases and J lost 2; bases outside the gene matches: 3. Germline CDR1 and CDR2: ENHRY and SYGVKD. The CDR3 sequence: CAISSGGYTDTQYF. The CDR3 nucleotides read TGTGCCATCAGCAGCGGGGGGTACACAGATACGCAGTATTTT.